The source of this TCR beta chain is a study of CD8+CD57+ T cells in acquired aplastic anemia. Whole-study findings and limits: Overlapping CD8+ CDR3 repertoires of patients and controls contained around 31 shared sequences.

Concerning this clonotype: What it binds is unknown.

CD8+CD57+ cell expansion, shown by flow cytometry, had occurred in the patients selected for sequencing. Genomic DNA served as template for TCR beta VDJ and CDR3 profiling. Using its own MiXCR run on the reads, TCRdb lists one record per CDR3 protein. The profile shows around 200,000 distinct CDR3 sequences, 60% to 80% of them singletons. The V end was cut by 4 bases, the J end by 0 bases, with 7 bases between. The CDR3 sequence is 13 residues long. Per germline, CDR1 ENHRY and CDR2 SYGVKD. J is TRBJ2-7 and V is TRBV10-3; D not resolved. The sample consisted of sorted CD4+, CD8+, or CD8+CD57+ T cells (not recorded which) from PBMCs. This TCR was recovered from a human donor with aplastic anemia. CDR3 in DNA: TGTGCCATCAGTGGTGAATACTCCTACGAGCAGTACTTC. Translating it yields CAISGEYSYEQYF.